The rows below give T cell receptor beta chains drawn from one sample of a study of monozygotic twins with cystic fibrosis. Repertoires were generated with immunoSEQ multiplex PCR, while TCRdb's copy carries only in-frame clones and drops some. This sample yields 34,000 or so clones, of which 90% to 95% are seen a single time; about 0.2% belongs to the top ten. Sequencing used blood. The receptors originated from a boy aged 2 to 9 with cystic fibrosis. Both conserved end residues are part of each CDR3. D genes are given only for firm matches. The size of a clone is reported for some rows only, either as once, few or many, or as a class for expanded clones.

D: -
J: TRBJ2-3
V: TRBV19
size: -
length: 12
CDR3: CASSISTDTQYF
DNA: TGTGCCAGTAGTATTAGCACAGATACGCAGTATTTT

D: -
J: TRBJ1-5
V: TRBV29-1
size: -
length: 13
CDR3: CSVALSGTEPQHF
DNA: TGCAGCGTTGCCCTATCGGGGACTGAGCCCCAGCATTTT

D: -
J: TRBJ1-1
V: TRBV7-8
size: once
length: 18
CDR3: CASSLGAGGPSMNTEAFF
DNA: TGTGCCAGCAGCTTAGGGGCGGGAGGCCCCTCGATGAACACTGAAGCTTTCTTT

D: -
J: TRBJ2-3
V: TRBV4-1
size: -
length: 14
CDR3: CASSRGASTDTQYF
DNA: TGCGCCAGCAGTCGGGGGGCAAGCACAGATACGCAGTATTTT

D: TRBD2
J: TRBJ2-5
V: TRBV9
size: -
length: 17
CDR3: CASNPGASGGFQETQYF
DNA: TGTGCCAGCAACCCGGGGGCTAGCGGGGGGTTCCAAGAGACCCAGTACTTC

D: -
J: TRBJ1-2
V: TRBV6-5
size: -
length: 12
CDR3: CASSYPTHALTF
DNA: TGTGCCAGCAGTTACCCCACCCACGCGCTCACCTTC

D: -
J: TRBJ1-6
V: TRBV7-9
size: medium-sized
length: 14
CDR3: CASSLGGLNSPLHF
DNA: TGTGCCAGCAGCTTGGGGGGACTTAATTCACCCCTCCACTTT

D: -
J: TRBJ1-1
V: TRBV7-2
size: -
length: 14
CDR3: CASSHGQMNTEAFF
DNA: TGTGCCAGCAGCCATGGACAAATGAACACTGAAGCTTTCTTT

D: -
J: TRBJ1-2
V: TRBV6-5
size: -
length: 11
CDR3: CASSQGSGYTF
DNA: TGTGCCAGCAGTCAGGGATCTGGCTACACCTTC

D: -
J: TRBJ1-2
V: TRBV9
size: -
length: 17
CDR3: CASAIGLGANANYGYTF
DNA: TGTGCCAGCGCCATTGGATTAGGAGCGAACGCTAACTATGGCTACACCTTC

D: -
J: TRBJ1-4
V: TRBV19
size: -
length: 14
CDR3: CASSITGAREKLFF
DNA: TGTGCCAGTAGTATAACGGGGGCGCGTGAAAAACTGTTTTTT

D: -
J: TRBJ1-6
V: TRBV11-3
size: -
length: 13
CDR3: CASSLDTNSPLHF
DNA: TGTGCCAGCAGCTTAGACACGAATTCACCCCTCCACTTT

D: -
J: TRBJ1-3
V: TRBV10-3
size: -
length: 14
CDR3: CAITATVSGNTIYF
DNA: TGTGCCATCACCGCGACTGTCTCTGGAAACACCATATATTTT

D: -
J: TRBJ2-2
V: TRBV11-3
size: -
length: 18
CDR3: CASSDVTVAGVGTGELFF
DNA: TGTGCCAGCAGCGATGTAACGGTGGCAGGGGTGGGGACCGGGGAGCTGTTTTTT

D: -
J: TRBJ1-2
V: TRBV5-1
size: few
length: 13
CDR3: CASSSDGVGGYTF
DNA: TGCGCCAGCAGCTCCGACGGGGTGGGTGGCTACACCTTC

D: -
J: TRBJ1-5
V: TRBV18
size: -
length: 14
CDR3: CASSPWTVNQPQHF
DNA: TGTGCCAGCTCACCTTGGACAGTCAATCAGCCCCAGCATTTT

D: -
J: TRBJ1-1
V: TRBV10-3
size: once
length: 13
CDR3: CATNGAPLPEAFF
DNA: TGTGCCACCAACGGGGCACCCTTGCCTGAAGCTTTCTTT

D: -
J: TRBJ1-1
V: TRBV11-3
size: -
length: 13
CDR3: CASSVQNDAEAFF
DNA: TGTGCCAGCAGCGTTCAGAACGATGCTGAAGCTTTCTTT

D: -
J: TRBJ1-3
V: TRBV27
size: -
length: 14
CDR3: CASSPRGAGNTIYF
DNA: TGTGCCAGCAGTCCGAGGGGGGCTGGAAACACCATATATTTT

D: -
J: TRBJ1-2
V: TRBV6-5
size: -
length: 14
CDR3: CASTRAGANYGYTF
DNA: TGTGCCAGCACCCGGGCAGGGGCTAACTATGGCTACACCTTC

D: TRBD2
J: TRBJ2-1
V: TRBV5-8
size: -
length: 16
CDR3: CASSSGLADSFYEQFF
DNA: TGTGCCAGCAGTTCCGGACTAGCGGACTCATTTTATGAGCAGTTCTTC

D: -
J: TRBJ1-1
V: TRBV4-1
size: -
length: 16
CDR3: CASSHTFEGWATEAFF
DNA: TGCGCCAGCAGCCATACCTTCGAGGGCTGGGCCACTGAAGCTTTCTTT

D: -
J: TRBJ1-3
V: TRBV5-5
size: -
length: 17
CDR3: CASTHNAGTSSGNTIYF
DNA: TGTGCCAGCACCCATAACGCCGGGACAAGCTCTGGAAACACCATATATTTT

D: -
J: TRBJ1-4
V: TRBV5-6
size: -
length: 15
CDR3: CASSPRTASGEKLFF
DNA: TGTGCCAGCAGCCCCCGGACAGCCTCCGGGGAAAAACTGTTTTTT

D: TRBD1
J: TRBJ1-5
V: TRBV4-2
size: -
length: 14
CDR3: CASSQETGYQPQHF
DNA: TGTGCCAGCAGCCAAGAGACAGGGTATCAGCCCCAGCATTTT

D: TRBD1
J: TRBJ1-2
V: TRBV7-9
size: -
length: 14
CDR3: CASSFQDRAGGYTF
DNA: TGTGCCAGCAGCTTCCAAGACAGGGCCGGGGGCTACACCTTC